The rows below give T cell receptor beta chains drawn from one sample of a study of CD8 T cells in Susac syndrome. TCRdb re-derived calls from the immunoSEQ multiplex PCR reads in MiXCR, one entry per CDR3 protein. The sample lists fewer than 150,000 distinct CDR3 sequences, 85% to 95% occurring once. Sample: CD4+ T cells from PBMCs. The origin of the receptors is a human donor with multiple sclerosis. Both conserved end residues are part of each CDR3. A D gene is named only where the DNA matches it firmly. For some rows the clone size is stated as once, few or many, or as a class when expanded; others skip it.

d_gene	v_gene	abundance	j_gene	CDR3aa	CDR3nt
.	TRBV2	.	TRBJ1-1	CASSGGQATEAFF	TGTGCCAGCAGTGGGGGGCAGGCCACTGAAGCTTTCTTT
TRBD1	TRBV7-9	.	TRBJ2-7	CASSLKRDRVDEQYF	TGTGCCAGCAGCTTAAAAAGGGACAGGGTGGACGAGCAGTACTTC
TRBD1	TRBV4-3	once	TRBJ2-6	CASSQEWDRGAGANVLTF	TGCGCCAGCAGCCAAGAGTGGGACAGGGGTGCTGGGGCCAACGTCCTGACTTTC
.	TRBV7-3	.	TRBJ1-1	CASSPSGTNTEAFF	TGTGCCAGCAGCCCGTCCGGAACGAACACTGAAGCTTTCTTT
.	TRBV2	.	TRBJ1-4	CASSFYLNEKLFF	TGTGCCAGCAGTTTTTACCTTAATGAAAAACTGTTTTTT
.	TRBV3-1	.	TRBJ1-2	CASSRLGLSGYGYTF	TGTGCCAGCAGCCGTCTCGGGCTGTCCGGCTATGGCTACACCTTC
.	TRBV18	once	TRBJ1-5	CASSPPSLHPQPQHF	TGTGCCAGCTCACCACCATCCCTTCATCCTCAGCCCCAGCATTTT
.	TRBV7-3	.	TRBJ1-2	CASSLQRTDYGYTF	TGTGCCAGCAGCTTACAGAGGACCGATTATGGCTACACCTTC
TRBD2	TRBV20-1	.	TRBJ2-3	CSAKLAGAADTQYF	TGCAGTGCCAAACTAGCGGGGGCGGCAGATACGCAGTATTTT
.	TRBV21-1	.	TRBJ1-3	CASTSLDRDSGNTIYF	TGTGCCAGCACCTCCCTAGATAGGGACTCTGGAAACACCATATATTTT
.	TRBV12-5	.	TRBJ1-1	CASGLVSAGGRAFF	TGTGCTAGTGGTTTGGTATCGGCTGGGGGCCGAGCTTTCTTT
.	TRBV11-2	.	TRBJ2-3	CASSPQDTQYF	TGTGCCAGCAGCCCCCAAGATACGCAGTATTTT
.	TRBV9	.	TRBJ1-6	CASSVDGGRDSPLHF	TGTGCCAGCAGCGTAGATGGGGGGCGCGATTCACCCCTCCACTTT
TRBD1	TRBV6-2/TRBV6-3	.	TRBJ1-2	CASSPSGQGYYGYTF	TGTGCCAGCAGTCCCTCGGGACAGGGGTACTATGGCTACACCTTC
.	TRBV2	.	TRBJ2-7	CASGGAGNEQYF	TGTGCCAGCGGGGGGGCCGGGAACGAGCAGTACTTC
.	TRBV28	.	TRBJ1-1	CASSLVLGNGNTEAFF	TGTGCCAGCAGTTTAGTCTTGGGGAATGGGAACACTGAAGCTTTCTTT
.	TRBV5-1	once	TRBJ1-1	CASSLGVTQNTEAFF	TGCGCCAGCAGCTTGGGAGTCACTCAGAACACTGAAGCTTTCTTT
.	TRBV11-2	.	TRBJ2-7	CASSGDNYEQYF	TGTGCCAGCAGCGGGGATAACTACGAGCAGTACTTC
.	TRBV7-3	once	TRBJ2-5	CASSLNQGETQYF	TGTGCCAGCAGCTTAAACCAGGGCGAGACCCAGTACTTC
.	TRBV12-5	.	TRBJ2-1	CASAGGGTTHGQFF	TGTGCTAGTGCCGGGGGCGGCACCACCCACGGGCAGTTCTTC
.	TRBV29-1	.	TRBJ2-3	CSVGTGRFGGGVADTQYF	TGCAGCGTGGGGACAGGACGATTCGGCGGGGGTGTCGCAGATACGCAGTATTTT
.	TRBV5-1	.	TRBJ1-1	CASSLTPPTTNTEAFF	TGCGCCAGCAGCTTGACACCCCCCACGACAAACACTGAAGCTTTCTTT
.	TRBV3-1	.	TRBJ1-2	CASSQADREYTF	TGTGCCAGCAGCCAAGCCGACAGAGAATACACCTTC
TRBD2	TRBV2	.	TRBJ2-3	CASERDSITDTQYF	TGTGCCAGCGAGCGGGACTCCATCACAGATACGCAGTATTTT
TRBD1	TRBV5-1	.	TRBJ2-5	CASSLGAGGLETQYF	TGCGCCAGCAGCTTGGGGGCAGGGGGCTTGGAGACCCAGTACTTC
TRBD1	TRBV9	.	TRBJ1-5	CASSVSGQVGQPQHF	TGTGCCAGCAGCGTTTCGGGACAGGTGGGCCAGCCCCAGCATTTT
.	TRBV10-3	.	TRBJ1-3	CAISGARAPGNTIYF	TGTGCCATCAGTGGAGCTAGGGCACCTGGAAACACCATATATTTT
.	TRBV29-1	.	TRBJ1-1	CSVVFGTRNTEAFF	TGCAGCGTTGTCTTCGGGACAAGGAACACTGAAGCTTTCTTT
TRBD1	TRBV3-1	.	TRBJ2-7	CASSLDRRGEQYF	TGTGCCAGCAGCCTGGACAGGCGCGGCGAGCAGTACTTC
.	TRBV30	.	TRBJ1-6	CAWTRAGGSNSPLHF	TGTGCCTGGACGCGTGCCGGGGGCTCTAATTCACCCCTCCACTTT
TRBD2	TRBV7-2	.	TRBJ2-3	CASSYLGLAGEDTQYF	TGTGCCAGCAGCTACCTTGGACTAGCGGGGGAAGATACGCAGTATTTT
.	TRBV12-3/TRBV12-4	.	TRBJ1-2	CASTLGGRPYGYTF	TGTGCCAGCACCCTAGGGGGGCGCCCCTATGGCTACACCTTC
.	TRBV30	.	TRBJ2-7	CAWSVFLGSYEQYF	TGTGCCTGGAGTGTATTTTTGGGGTCCTACGAGCAGTACTTC
.	TRBV2	.	TRBJ2-1	CASSEQLGALEFF	TGTGCCAGCAGTGAACAGCTAGGGGCATTGGAGTTCTTC
.	TRBV30	few	TRBJ2-5	CAWSVLRGETQYF	TGTGCCTGGAGTGTCCTGAGGGGAGAGACCCAGTACTTC
TRBD1	TRBV28	.	TRBJ1-5	CASSFRTGNQPQHF	TGTGCCAGCAGTTTTAGGACAGGGAATCAGCCCCAGCATTTT
.	TRBV19	.	TRBJ2-3	CASSPGPSTDTQYF	TGTGCCAGTAGCCCGGGACCTAGCACAGATACGCAGTATTTT
.	TRBV9	.	TRBJ1-5	CASSVAGEGNQPQHF	TGTGCCAGCAGCGTAGCAGGGGAAGGCAATCAGCCCCAGCATTTT
.	TRBV30	.	TRBJ1-2	CAWSVRLGYTF	TGTGCCTGGAGTGTACGCCTTGGCTACACCTTC
.	TRBV6-6	.	TRBJ2-5	CASSYSGGRYSETQYF	TGTGCCAGCAGTTACTCGGGGGGAAGGTATTCAGAGACCCAGTACTTC
TRBD1	TRBV20-1	.	TRBJ2-7	CSAIPGGQGVGQYF	TGCAGTGCTATCCCTGGTGGACAGGGCGTTGGGCAGTACTTC
.	TRBV5-6	once	TRBJ2-1	CASSLGGQGDEQFF	TGTGCCAGCAGCTTAGGGGGGCAGGGGGATGAGCAGTTCTTC
.	TRBV9	.	TRBJ1-2	CASNPPGHAAHTF	TGTGCCAGCAACCCTCCGGGACACGCCGCCCACACCTTC
.	TRBV27	.	TRBJ1-2	CASSRAGAINYGYTF	TGTGCCAGCAGCCGGGCAGGAGCGATTAACTATGGCTACACCTTC
.	TRBV11-3	few	TRBJ1-2	CASSPLGGRNYGYTF	TGTGCCAGCAGCCCCTTAGGGGGGAGGAACTATGGCTACACCTTC
TRBD1	TRBV12-3/TRBV12-4	.	TRBJ2-7	CASSVLGTGTPYEQYF	TGTGCCAGCAGTGTGTTAGGGACAGGGACCCCCTACGAGCAGTACTTC
TRBD2	TRBV7-9	.	TRBJ2-3	CASSPRSGGASDTQYF	TGTGCCAGCAGCCCCCGGAGCGGGGGGGCCTCAGATACGCAGTATTTT
TRBD1	TRBV28	.	TRBJ1-5	CASSPRPTKGAGNQPQHF	TGTGCCAGCAGTCCTCGCCCGACAAAGGGGGCGGGCAATCAGCCCCAGCATTTT
.	TRBV10-3	.	TRBJ1-6	CAISETNRPLHF	TGTGCCATCAGTGAGACTAACAGACCCCTCCACTTT
TRBD2	TRBV5-4	.	TRBJ2-1	CASSLRGGAYNEQFF	TGTGCCAGCAGCTTGCGCGGGGGGGCCTACAATGAGCAGTTCTTC
.	TRBV6-5	few	TRBJ1-1	CASSRQNTEAFF	TGTGCCAGCTCGCGCCAGAACACTGAAGCTTTCTTT
.	TRBV5-4	.	TRBJ2-7	CASSLVPSTEQYF	TGTGCCAGCAGCTTGGTGCCCTCTACAGAGCAGTACTTC
TRBD1	TRBV5-1	.	TRBJ2-6	CASSWTGDGGANVLTF	TGCGCCAGCAGCTGGACAGGGGACGGAGGGGCCAACGTCCTGACTTTC